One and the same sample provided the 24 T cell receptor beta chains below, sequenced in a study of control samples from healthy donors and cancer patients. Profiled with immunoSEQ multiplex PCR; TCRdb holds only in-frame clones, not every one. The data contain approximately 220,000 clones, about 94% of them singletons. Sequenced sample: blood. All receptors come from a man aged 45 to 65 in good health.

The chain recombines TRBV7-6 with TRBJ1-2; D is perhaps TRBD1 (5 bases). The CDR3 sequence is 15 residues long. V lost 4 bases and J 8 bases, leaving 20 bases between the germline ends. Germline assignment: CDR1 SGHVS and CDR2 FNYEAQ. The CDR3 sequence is CASSSLVTGDGGYTF. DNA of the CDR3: TGTGCCAGCAGCTCGTTGGTAACAGGAGATGGGGGCTACACCTTC. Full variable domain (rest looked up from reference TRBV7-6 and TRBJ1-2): GAGVSQSPRYKVTKRGQDVALRCDPISGHVSLYWYRQALGQGPEFLTYFNYEAQQDKSGLPNDRFSAERPEGSISTLTIQRTEQRDSAMYRCASSSLVTGDGGYTFGSGTRLTVV.

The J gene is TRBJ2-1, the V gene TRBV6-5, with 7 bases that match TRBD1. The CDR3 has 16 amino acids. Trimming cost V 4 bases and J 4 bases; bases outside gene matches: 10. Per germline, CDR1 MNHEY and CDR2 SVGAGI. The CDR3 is CASSSQTGERYNEQFF. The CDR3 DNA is TGTGCCAGCAGTTCCCAAACAGGGGAGAGGTACAATGAGCAGTTCTTC.

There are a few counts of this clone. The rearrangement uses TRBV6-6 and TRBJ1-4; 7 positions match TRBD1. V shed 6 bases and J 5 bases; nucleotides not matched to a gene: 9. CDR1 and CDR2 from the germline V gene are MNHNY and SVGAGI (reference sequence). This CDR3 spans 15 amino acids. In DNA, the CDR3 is TGTGCCAGCAGCTCCAGGGGGACGGGAAATGAAAAACTGTTTTTT. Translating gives CASSSRGTGNEKLFF.

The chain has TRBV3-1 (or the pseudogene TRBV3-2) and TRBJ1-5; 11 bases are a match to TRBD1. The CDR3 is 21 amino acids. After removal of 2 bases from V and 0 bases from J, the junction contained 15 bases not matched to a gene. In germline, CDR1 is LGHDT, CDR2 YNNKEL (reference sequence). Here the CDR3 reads CASSQSWDADRGLVSNQPQHF. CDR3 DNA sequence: TGTGCCAGCAGCCAAAGTTGGGACGCGGACAGGGGGCTTGTTAGCAATCAGCCCCAGCATTTT.

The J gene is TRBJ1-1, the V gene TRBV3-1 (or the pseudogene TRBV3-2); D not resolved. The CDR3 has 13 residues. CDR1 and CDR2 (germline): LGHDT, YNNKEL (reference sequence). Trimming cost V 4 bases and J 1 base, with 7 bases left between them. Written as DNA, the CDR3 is TGTGCCAGCAGCCGCCAACAGAACACTGAAGCTTTCTTT. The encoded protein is CASSRQQNTEAFF.

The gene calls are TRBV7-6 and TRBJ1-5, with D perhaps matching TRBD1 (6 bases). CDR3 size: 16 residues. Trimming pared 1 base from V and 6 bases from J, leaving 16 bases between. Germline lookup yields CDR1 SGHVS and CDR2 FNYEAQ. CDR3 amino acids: CASSLGLGGAGQPQHF. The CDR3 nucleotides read TGTGCCAGCAGCTTAGGATTGGGGGGGGCGGGTCAGCCCCAGCATTTT. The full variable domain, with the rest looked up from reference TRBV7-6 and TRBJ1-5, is GAGVSQSPRYKVTKRGQDVALRCDPISGHVSLYWYRQALGQGPEFLTYFNYEAQQDKSGLPNDRFSAERPEGSISTLTIQRTEQRDSAMYRCASSLGLGGAGQPQHFGDGTRLSIL.

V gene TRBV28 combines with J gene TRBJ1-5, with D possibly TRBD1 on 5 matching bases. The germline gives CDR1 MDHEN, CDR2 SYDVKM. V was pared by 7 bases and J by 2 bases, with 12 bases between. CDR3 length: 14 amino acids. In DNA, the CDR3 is TGTGCCAGCAAGAGGGGAACGGGCAATCAGCCCCAGCATTTT. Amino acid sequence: CASKRGTGNQPQHF.

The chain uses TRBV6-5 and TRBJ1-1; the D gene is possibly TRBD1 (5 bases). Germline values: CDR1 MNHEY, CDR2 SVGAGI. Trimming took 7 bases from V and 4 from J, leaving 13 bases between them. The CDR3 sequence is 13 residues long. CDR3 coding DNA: TGTGCCAGCAAATTAGGGGCCCTCACTGAAGCTTTCTTT. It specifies CASKLGALTEAFF.

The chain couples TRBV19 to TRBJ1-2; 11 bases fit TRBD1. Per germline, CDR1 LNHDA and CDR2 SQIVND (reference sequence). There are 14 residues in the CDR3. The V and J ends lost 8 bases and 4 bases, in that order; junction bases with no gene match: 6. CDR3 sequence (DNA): TGTGCCAGTGTTACCGGGACAGGGGGCTATGGCTACACCTTC. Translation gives CASVTGTGGYGYTF.

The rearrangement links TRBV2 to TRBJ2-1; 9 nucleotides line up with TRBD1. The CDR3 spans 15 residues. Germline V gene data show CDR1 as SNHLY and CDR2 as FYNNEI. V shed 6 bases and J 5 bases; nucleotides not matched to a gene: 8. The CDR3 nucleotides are TGTGCCAGCAGCCTCGGACAGGGGAGGAACAATGAGCAGTTCTTC. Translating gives CASSLGQGRNNEQFF.

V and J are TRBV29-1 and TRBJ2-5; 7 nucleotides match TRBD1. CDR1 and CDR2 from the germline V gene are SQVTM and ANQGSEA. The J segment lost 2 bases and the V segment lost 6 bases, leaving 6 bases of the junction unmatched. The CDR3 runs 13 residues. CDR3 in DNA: TGCAGCGTCTTGCCGGGACAGCAAGAGACCCAGTACTTC. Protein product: CSVLPGQQETQYF. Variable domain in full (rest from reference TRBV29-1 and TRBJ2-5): SAVISQKPSRDICQRGTSLTIQCQVDSQVTMMFWYRQQPGQSLTLIATANQGSEATYESGFVIDKFPISRPNLTFSTLTVSNMSPEDSSIYLCSVLPGQQETQYFGPGTRLLVL.

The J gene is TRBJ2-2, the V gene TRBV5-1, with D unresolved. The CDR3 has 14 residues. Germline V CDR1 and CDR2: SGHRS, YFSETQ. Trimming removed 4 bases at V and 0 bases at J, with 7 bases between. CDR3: CASSGVANTGELFF. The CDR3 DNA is TGCGCCAGCAGCGGGGTTGCGAACACCGGGGAGCTGTTTTTT.

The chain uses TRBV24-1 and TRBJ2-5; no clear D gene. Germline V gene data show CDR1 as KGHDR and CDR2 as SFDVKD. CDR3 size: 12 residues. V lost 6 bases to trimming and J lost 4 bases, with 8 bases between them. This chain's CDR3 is CATSRDPETQYF. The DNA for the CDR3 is TGTGCCACCAGTAGGGATCCAGAGACCCAGTACTTC.

The CDR3 DNA reads as TGTGCCAGTAAACCGAGGACGGGGAGGTGGCTGTTTTTT. Its protein is CASKPRTGRWLFF. V usage is TRBV6-5 and J usage is TRBJ1-4; no clear D gene. This CDR3 comprises 13 residues. V dropped 9 bases and J dropped 14 bases, with 22 bases sitting between them. Germline V lookup: CDR1 MNHEY, CDR2 SVGAGI.

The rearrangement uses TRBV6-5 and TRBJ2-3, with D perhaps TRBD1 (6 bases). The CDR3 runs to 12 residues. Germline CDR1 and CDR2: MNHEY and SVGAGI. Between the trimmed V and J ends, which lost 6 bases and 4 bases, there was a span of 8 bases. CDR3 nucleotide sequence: TGTGCCAGCAGATCAGGGGCAGATACGCAGTATTTT. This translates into CASRSGADTQYF.

CDR3 sequence: CARTVGRGNGELFF. The CDR3 DNA sequence: TGTGCCCGCACAGTCGGACGGGGAAACGGGGAGCTGTTTTTT. The rearrangement links TRBV30 to TRBJ2-2, with D possibly being TRBD2 (5 bases). The CDR3 runs 14 residues. Deletions cut 8 bases from V and 7 bases from J, with 20 bases between. From germline, CDR1 is GTSNPN and CDR2 SVGIG (reference sequence).

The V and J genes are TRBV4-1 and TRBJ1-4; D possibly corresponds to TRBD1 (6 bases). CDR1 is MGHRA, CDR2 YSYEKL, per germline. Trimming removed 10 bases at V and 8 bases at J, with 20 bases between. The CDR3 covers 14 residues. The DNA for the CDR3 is TGCGCCACCTCGTCGGGGGGGCTCCGAGAAAAACTGTTTTTT. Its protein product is CATSSGGLREKLFF.

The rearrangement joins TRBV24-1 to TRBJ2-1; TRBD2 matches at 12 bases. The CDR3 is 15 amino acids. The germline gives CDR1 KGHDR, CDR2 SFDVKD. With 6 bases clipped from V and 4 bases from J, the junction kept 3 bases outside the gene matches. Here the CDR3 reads CATSRTSGTYNEQFF. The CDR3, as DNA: TGTGCCACCAGTCGGACTAGCGGGACGTACAATGAGCAGTTCTTC.

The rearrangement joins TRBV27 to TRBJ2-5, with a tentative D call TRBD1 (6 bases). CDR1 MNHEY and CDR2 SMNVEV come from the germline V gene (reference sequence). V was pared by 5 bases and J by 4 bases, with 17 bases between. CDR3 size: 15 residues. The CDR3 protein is CASSPLQGSGETQYF. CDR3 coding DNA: TGTGCCAGCAGTCCGTTACAGGGTAGTGGAGAGACCCAGTACTTC.

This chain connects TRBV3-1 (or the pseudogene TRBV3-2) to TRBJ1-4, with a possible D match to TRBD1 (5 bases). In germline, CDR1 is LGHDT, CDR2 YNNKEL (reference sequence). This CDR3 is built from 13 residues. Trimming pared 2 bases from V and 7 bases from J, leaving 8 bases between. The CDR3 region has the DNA TGTGCCAGCAGCCAAAGTGGGGGTGAAAAACTGTTTTTT. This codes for CASSQSGGEKLFF.

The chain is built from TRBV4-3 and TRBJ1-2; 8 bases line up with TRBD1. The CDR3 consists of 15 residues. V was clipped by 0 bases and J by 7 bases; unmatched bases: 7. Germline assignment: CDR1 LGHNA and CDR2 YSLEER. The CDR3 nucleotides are TGCGCCAGCAGCCAAGATCCGGGACAGGCAGCTGGCTACACCTTC. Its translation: CASSQDPGQAAGYTF.

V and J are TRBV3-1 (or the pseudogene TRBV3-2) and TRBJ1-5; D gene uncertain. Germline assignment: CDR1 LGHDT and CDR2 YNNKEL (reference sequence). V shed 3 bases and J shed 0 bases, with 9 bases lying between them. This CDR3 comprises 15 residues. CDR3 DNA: TGTGCCAGCAGCCAGGCCCCTAATAGCAATCAGCCCCAGCATTTT. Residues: CASSQAPNSNQPQHF.

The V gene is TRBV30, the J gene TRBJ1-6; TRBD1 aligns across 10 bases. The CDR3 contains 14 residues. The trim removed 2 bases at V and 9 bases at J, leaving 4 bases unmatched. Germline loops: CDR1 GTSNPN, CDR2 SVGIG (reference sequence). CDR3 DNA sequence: TGTGCCTGGAGTACGGGACAGGGGTTTTCACCCCTCCACTTT. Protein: CAWSTGQGFSPLHF. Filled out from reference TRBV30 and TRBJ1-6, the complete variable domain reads SQTIHQWPATLVQPVGSPLSLECTVEGTSNPNLYWYRQAAGRGLQLLFYSVGIGQISSEVPQNLSASRPQDRQFILSSKKLLLSDSGFYLCAWSTGQGFSPLHFGNGTRLTVT.

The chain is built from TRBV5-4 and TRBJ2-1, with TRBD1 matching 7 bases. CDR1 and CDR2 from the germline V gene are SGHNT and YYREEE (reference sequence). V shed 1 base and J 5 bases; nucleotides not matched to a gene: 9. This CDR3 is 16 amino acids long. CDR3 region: CASSLSADRWDNEQFF. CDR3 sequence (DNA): TGTGCCAGCAGCTTGAGTGCGGACAGGTGGGACAATGAGCAGTTCTTC.